The text below deals with one TCR beta chain. An input of about 0.45 to 1 ug of RNA was subjected to reverse transcription using random hexamers. Amplification of the TCR beta CDR3 was carried out by immunoSEQ multiplex PCR, which spanned a total of 54 Vbeta and 13 Jbeta segments. TCRdb reprocessed the immunoSEQ multiplex PCR reads via MiXCR and lists one record per CDR3 protein. This sample yields fewer than 150,000 distinct CDR3 sequences, of which 93% are seen a single time; about 0.087% belongs to the top ten. These data belong to a study of CD8 T cells in Susac syndrome. Included as multiple sclerosis controls were treatment-naive patients who had stable or active relapsing-remitting disease. V dropped 4 bases and J dropped 7 bases, with 13 bases sitting between them. This CDR3 region has 12 residues. Per germline, CDR1 GTSNPN and CDR2 SVGIG (reference sequence).

This clonotype originated in a human donor with multiple sclerosis. The chain recombines TRBV30 with TRBJ1-2, with a weak D call TRBD1 (5 bases). What was sequenced was CD4+ T cells from PBMCs. In DNA, the CDR3 is TGTGCCTGGATGATGGGACCTCTTGGCTACACCTTC. It is translated as CAWMMGPLGYTF.